These 2 T cell receptor beta chains were sequenced from one sample in a study of T cells after yellow fever vaccination. TCRdb reanalysed the 5' RACE reads using MiXCR and keeps one entry per CDR3 protein. The sample shows under 500,000 distinct CDR3 sequences, approximately 18% of them seen only once. The sequencing used PBMCs, collected before the yellow fever booster vaccination. Receptors were obtained from a man aged 18 to 29 who received the YFV17D yellow fever vaccine.

This clonotype was observed a few times. The genes are TRBV30 and TRBJ1-2; 7 bases line up with TRBD1. The V gene end was trimmed by 4 bases and the J gene end by 6 bases; junction bases not matched to a gene: 14. The V gene's germline CDR1 is GTSNPN and CDR2 SVGIG (reference sequence). This CDR3 region has 15 residues. CDR3: CAWMLGSTGNDGYTF. In DNA, the CDR3 is TGTGCCTGGATGTTGGGTTCGACAGGGAACGATGGCTACACCTTC.

The chain joins TRBV7-3 to TRBJ2-2; TRBD2 agrees at 10 bases. V shed 5 bases, J shed 6 bases, and the junction held 6 bases outside the gene matches. Germline V gene data show CDR1 as SGHTA and CDR2 as FQGTGA. This CDR3 comprises 15 residues. The CDR3 spells CASSPRAGGAGELFF. The CDR3 nucleotides read TGTGCCAGCAGCCCACGAGCGGGGGGGGCCGGGGAGCTGTTTTTT.